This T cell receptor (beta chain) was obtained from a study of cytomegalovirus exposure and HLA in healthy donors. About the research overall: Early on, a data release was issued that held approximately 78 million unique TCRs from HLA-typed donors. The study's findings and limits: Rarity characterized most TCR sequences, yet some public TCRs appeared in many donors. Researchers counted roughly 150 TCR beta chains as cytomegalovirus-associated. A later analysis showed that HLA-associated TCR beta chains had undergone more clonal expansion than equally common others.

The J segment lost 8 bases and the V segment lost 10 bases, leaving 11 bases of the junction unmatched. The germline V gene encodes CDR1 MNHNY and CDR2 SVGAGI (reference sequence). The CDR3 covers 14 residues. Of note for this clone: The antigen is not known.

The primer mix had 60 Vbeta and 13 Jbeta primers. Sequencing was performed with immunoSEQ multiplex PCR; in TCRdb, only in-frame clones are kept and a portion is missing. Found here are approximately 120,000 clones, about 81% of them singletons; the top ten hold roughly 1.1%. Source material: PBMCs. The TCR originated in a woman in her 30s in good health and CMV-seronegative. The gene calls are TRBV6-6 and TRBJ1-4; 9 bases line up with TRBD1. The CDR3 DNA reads TGTGCCACCCAGGGACAGGGTAGGAAGGAAAAACTGTTTTTT. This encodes CATQGQGRKEKLFF.